The TCR beta chain under discussion was sequenced for a study of blood T cell repertoires in COVID-19. V dropped 4 bases and J dropped 2; count of bases not matched to a gene: 7. The CDR3 length is 15 residues. Germline CDR1 LNHNV, CDR2 YYDKDF (reference sequence). Authors' data handling: Scientists estimated how many nucleated cells there were by amplifying reference gene primers. Libraries were prepared by immunoSEQ multiplex PCR; TCRdb keeps only in-frame clonotypes and omits some of them. The V and J calls and the clone size are those of that table, but D and trimming were determined from the DNA. This sample has around 360,000 clones; roughly 87% occur once, and the top ten carry under 3%.

The TCR comes from a woman aged 25 to 39 who had recovered from COVID-19. The chain employs TRBV15 and TRBJ1-2; TRBD1 matches 7 bases. Sequencing used PBMCs or T cells enriched from blood (not recorded which). CDR3 sequence (DNA): TGTGCCACCAGCACTGCTGCACAGGGGAACTATGGCTACACCTTC. Translating it yields CATSTAAQGNYGYTF.